These T cell receptor beta chains were read from a single sample in a study of T cells in Graves' hyperthyroidism and ophthalmopathy. MiXCR, run by TCRdb on the multiplex PCR reads, gives a single entry per CDR3 protein. Of some 400,000 distinct CDR3 sequences in the sample, 19% were seen once. The sequenced sample was blood. Receptors originate from a woman aged 18-29 years with Graves' hyperthyroidism. CDR3s include the opening cysteine and the closing phenylalanine or tryptophan. The order of the fields is J gene, D gene, V gene, clone size, CDR3 protein, CDR3 DNA. D genes are given only for firm matches. Rows may omit the clone size; those that give it use once, few, many or a size class.

j_call: TRBJ2-2; d_call: NA; v_call: TRBV5-1; clone_size: many; cdr3_aa: CASSLSAANTGELFF; cdr3_nt: TGCGCCAGCAGCTTGTCCGCCGCGAACACCGGGGAGCTGTTTTTT
j_call: TRBJ2-5; d_call: NA; v_call: TRBV28; clone_size: medium-sized; cdr3_aa: CASNFPGDETQYF; cdr3_nt: TGTGCCAGCAACTTTCCAGGGGACGAGACCCAGTACTTC
j_call: TRBJ1-2; d_call: NA; v_call: TRBV6-1; clone_size: many; cdr3_aa: CASRRGDGYTF; cdr3_nt: TGTGCCAGCAGGAGAGGGGACGGCTACACCTTC
j_call: TRBJ1-2; d_call: TRBD1; v_call: TRBV3-1; clone_size: many; cdr3_aa: CASSLGDRAFANYGYTF; cdr3_nt: TGTGCCAGCAGCCTGGGGGACAGGGCTTTCGCGAACTATGGCTACACCTTC
j_call: TRBJ1-1; d_call: NA; v_call: TRBV5-1; clone_size: few; cdr3_aa: CASSFSSSGTLPTEAFF; cdr3_nt: TGCGCCAGCAGCTTTTCAAGCTCAGGGACCCTCCCCACTGAAGCTTTCTTT
j_call: TRBJ1-1; d_call: NA; v_call: TRBV6-2/TRBV6-3; clone_size: NA; cdr3_aa: CASSMGTEAFF; cdr3_nt: TGTGCCAGCAGTATGGGGACAGAAGCTTTCTTT
j_call: TRBJ2-7; d_call: TRBD1; v_call: TRBV7-2; clone_size: many; cdr3_aa: CASSLLRTGKGEQYF; cdr3_nt: TGTGCCAGCAGCTTACTCCGGACAGGCAAGGGCGAGCAGTACTTC
j_call: TRBJ1-1; d_call: TRBD1; v_call: TRBV29-1; clone_size: NA; cdr3_aa: CSGWGQGEAFF; cdr3_nt: TGCAGCGGATGGGGACAGGGTGAAGCTTTCTTT
j_call: TRBJ1-1; d_call: NA; v_call: TRBV12-3/TRBV12-4; clone_size: NA; cdr3_aa: CASSFSLSGVSNTEAFF; cdr3_nt: TGTGCCAGCAGTTTTTCATTGAGTGGGGTCTCGAACACTGAAGCTTTCTTT
j_call: TRBJ1-1; d_call: NA; v_call: TRBV4-1; clone_size: many; cdr3_aa: CASSQDSGGWTEAFF; cdr3_nt: TGCGCCAGCAGCCAAGACTCGGGTGGGTGGACTGAAGCTTTCTTT
j_call: TRBJ2-3; d_call: TRBD1; v_call: TRBV12-3/TRBV12-4; clone_size: many; cdr3_aa: CASTLGGQATDTQYF; cdr3_nt: TGTGCCAGCACCCTTGGTGGACAGGCCACAGATACGCAGTATTTT
j_call: TRBJ2-3; d_call: TRBD2; v_call: TRBV28; clone_size: many; cdr3_aa: CASSAERGLRSDTQYF; cdr3_nt: TGTGCCAGCAGCGCAGAGCGGGGGCTGAGGTCAGATACGCAGTATTTT
j_call: TRBJ2-7; d_call: NA; v_call: TRBV20-1; clone_size: many; cdr3_aa: CSARSGPLFEQYF; cdr3_nt: TGCAGTGCTAGATCCGGCCCGCTCTTCGAGCAGTACTTC
j_call: TRBJ1-1; d_call: NA; v_call: TRBV5-1; clone_size: many; cdr3_aa: CASSLAGGGTEAFF; cdr3_nt: TGTGCCAGCAGTTTAGCTGGGGGGGGCACTGAAGCTTTCTTT
j_call: TRBJ1-2; d_call: TRBD1; v_call: TRBV20-1; clone_size: NA; cdr3_aa: CSASEGAGGYTF; cdr3_nt: TGCAGTGCTAGTGAGGGGGCGGGCGGCTACACCTTC
j_call: TRBJ1-2; d_call: TRBD1; v_call: TRBV7-2; clone_size: many; cdr3_aa: CASSTYRGDYGYTF; cdr3_nt: TGTGCCAGCAGCACCTACAGGGGTGACTATGGCTACACCTTC
j_call: TRBJ2-7; d_call: TRBD1; v_call: TRBV13; clone_size: many; cdr3_aa: CASSRRLGGQGAAYEQYF; cdr3_nt: TGTGCCAGCAGCCGTCGGCTCGGGGGACAGGGGGCCGCCTACGAGCAGTACTTC
j_call: TRBJ1-2; d_call: TRBD1; v_call: TRBV6-1; clone_size: many; cdr3_aa: CASSEAHPDRGYGYTF; cdr3_nt: TGTGCCAGCAGTGAAGCACACCCCGACAGGGGGTATGGCTACACCTTC
j_call: TRBJ1-1; d_call: NA; v_call: TRBV5-1; clone_size: many; cdr3_aa: CASSLKQARDTEAFF; cdr3_nt: TGCGCCAGCAGCTTGAAACAGGCGAGGGACACTGAAGCTTTCTTT
j_call: TRBJ2-2; d_call: TRBD1; v_call: TRBV6-1; clone_size: many; cdr3_aa: CASSEVGTGNTGELFF; cdr3_nt: TGTGCCAGCAGTGAAGTTGGGACAGGGAACACCGGGGAGCTGTTTTTT
j_call: TRBJ1-2; d_call: TRBD1; v_call: TRBV18; clone_size: many; cdr3_aa: CATLTRQGNGYTF; cdr3_nt: TGTGCCACCCTCACCCGACAGGGGAATGGCTACACCTTC
j_call: TRBJ1-3; d_call: NA; v_call: TRBV5-1; clone_size: NA; cdr3_aa: CASSRQLGNTIYF; cdr3_nt: TGCGCCAGCAGTCGACAGCTCGGAAACACCATATATTTT